Shown below are 3 T cell receptor beta chains from a single sample sequenced in a study of cytomegalovirus exposure and HLA in healthy donors. Primers: 60 Vbeta forward and 13 Jbeta reverse. Assay: immunoSEQ multiplex PCR; the TCRdb copy retains only in-frame clones and omits some. The sample has around 29,000 clones; approximately 62% are singletons. Sequencing was done on a sample of PBMCs. All receptors derive from a male donor in good health and CMV-seropositive.

The chain employs TRBV15 and TRBJ1-1; perhaps TRBD1 as D (6 bases). V lost 5 bases and J lost 2, with 18 bases in between. CDR3 length equals 16 residues. The germline V gene encodes CDR1 LNHNV and CDR2 YYDKDF (reference sequence). The CDR3 DNA sequence: TGTGCCACCAGCCCAAAGGGGAGGGGGAAAAACACTGAAGCTTTCTTT. It is translated as CATSPKGRGKNTEAFF.

The DNA of the CDR3 is TGTGCCAGTAGTATCAGAGGGGAGGGGGGTCAGCCCCAGCATTTT. It encodes CASSIRGEGGQPQHF. The chain uses TRBV19 and TRBJ1-5; possibly TRBD1 for D (6 bases). Germline V gene lookup returns CDR1 LNHDA and CDR2 SQIVND (reference sequence). This CDR3 contains 15 residues. V was cut by 3 bases and J by 6 bases, with 15 bases left in between.

On this clone: Mismatch with germline at one junction end may stem from a read error. V is TRBV30 and J is TRBJ1-5; no clear D. The CDR3 sequence is 15 residues long. In germline, CDR1 is GTSNPN, CDR2 SVGIG (reference sequence). CDR3 residues: CAWSARGDYNQPQNF. The CDR3 nucleotides are TGTGCCTGGAGTGCTCGGGGAGACTACAATCAGCCCCAGAATTTT.